The entry below gives a single T cell receptor (beta chain) sequence along with its context. In the original workflow: Reference gene primers were amplified, and this amplification served to estimate nucleated cell counts. Assay: immunoSEQ multiplex PCR; the TCRdb copy retains only in-frame clones and omits some. That table gives V, J and clone size, and the DNA gave D and trimming. The data contain approximately 270,000 clones, approximately 83% of them singletons. These data come from a study of blood T cell repertoires in COVID-19. Study-wide context: From the United States, Italy and Spain came samples of acute and convalescent COVID-19. PBMCs, B-cell-depleted T cells, or T cells provided the cDNA or gDNA that made up the material.

This CDR3 comprises 15 residues. The V gene's germline CDR1 is SGHRS and CDR2 YFSETQ. J lost 5 bases, V lost 0 bases, and 8 bases had no gene match. The receptor was derived from an older man with acute or convalescent COVID-19. The genes are TRBV5-1 and TRBJ2-7, with 7 bases that match TRBD1. Sample: peripheral blood. The CDR3 DNA reads as TGCGCCAGCAGCTTGGTATTAAACAGGGGCCACGAGCAGTACTTC. This translates into CASSLVLNRGHEQYF.